Below, 11 T cell receptor beta chains from the same sample are listed, as sequenced in a study of blood T cells in healthy people across ages. Next came a second PCR, run for roughly 6 to 11 cycles, which used a sample-barcoded 5' primer along with a J-beta primer mix. TCRdb re-called the 5' RACE reads through MiXCR, storing one row per CDR3 protein. The sample holds more than 800,000 distinct CDR3 sequences; less than 50% are singletons and the top ten take under 20%. Sequencing was done on a sample of blood. Every receptor here comes from a woman between 55 and 75 years old in good health.

The rearrangement joins TRBV11-2 to TRBJ2-7, with no clear D. CDR3 length: 17 residues. Deletions cut 2 bases from V and 2 bases from J, with 19 bases between. Germline CDR1 reads SGHAT; CDR2 reads FQNNGV. Here the CDR3 reads CASSLPIPDPRTYEQYF. The DNA for the CDR3 is TGTGCCAGCAGCTTACCTATCCCCGACCCTCGTACCTACGAGCAGTACTTC.

As to this clonotype: This may be a read error: a much more frequent sequence differs by one nucleotide. This chain connects TRBV6-2 or TRBV6-3 to TRBJ2-1, with TRBD2 matching over 11 bases. Germline lookup yields CDR1 MNHEY and CDR2 SVGEGT. This CDR3 is 14 amino acids long. Here the CDR3 DNA reads TGTGCCAGCAGAGGGACTAGCGGCTACAATGAGCAGCTCTTC. This translates into CASRGTSGYNEQLF.

This clonotype occurred a few times. The chain employs TRBV10-3 and TRBJ1-2; no clear D. Germline V lookup: CDR1 ENHRY, CDR2 SYGVKD. V was trimmed by 4 bases and J by 7 bases, leaving 10 bases between them. The CDR3 is made up of 12 amino acids. DNA for the CDR3: TGTGCCATCAGTGGAGATCCATTTGGCTACACCTTC. This codes for CAISGDPFGYTF.

The chain recombines TRBV7-9 with TRBJ1-1; D call uncertain. The CDR3 has 15 amino acids. CDR1 is SEHNR and CDR2 is FQNEAQ in the germline V gene (reference sequence). V lost 0 bases to trimming and J lost 0 bases, with 8 bases between them. The CDR3, as DNA: TGTGCCAGCAGCTTAGCGCCAGACGTGAACACTGAAGCTTTCTTT. Translating gives CASSLAPDVNTEAFF.

The rearrangement joins TRBV20-1 to TRBJ2-3; 10 bases match TRBD2. Germline V lookup: CDR1 DFQATT, CDR2 SNEGSKA (reference sequence). This CDR3 contains 14 residues. Germline trimming cut 6 bases from V and 8 bases from J; bases unmatched to any gene: 11. The CDR3 DNA follows: TGCAGTGCAAGCGGGAGGGCACCTGGAGGTACGCAGTATTTT. Translation gives CSASGRAPGGTQYF.

V gene TRBV27 combines with J gene TRBJ2-3; D is possibly TRBD2 (7 bases). Trimming cost V 7 bases and J 5 bases, with 16 bases left between them. The CDR3 spans 14 residues. The V gene's germline CDR1 is MNHEY and CDR2 SMNVEV (reference sequence). The CDR3 DNA reads TGTGCCAGCACCTTGGGGGGGCGTAGAGATACGCAGTATTTT. Translation: CASTLGGRRDTQYF.

With respect to this clonotype: Mismatch with germline at one junction end may stem from a read error. This rearrangement joins TRBV10-3 to TRBJ2-3, with TRBD2 matching 9 bases. In germline, CDR1 is ENHRY, CDR2 SYGVKD. This CDR3 is built from 15 residues. DNA for the CDR3: TGTGCCATCAGTGTGGCGGGAGGGCGTACAGATGCGCAGTATTTT. This sequence encodes CAISVAGGRTDAQYF.

CDR3 DNA sequence: TGTGCCAGCAGTTTTAGGTTAGTGGGACCCTACGAGCAGTACTTC. It yields the protein CASSFRLVGPYEQYF. The V and J genes are TRBV27 and TRBJ2-7; D may be TRBD1 or TRBD2 (5 bases each). CDR1 is MNHEY and CDR2 is SMNVEV in the germline V gene (reference sequence). This CDR3 comprises 15 residues. V was clipped by 3 bases and J by 2 bases, with 14 bases between them.

This chain connects TRBV7-8 to TRBJ2-5; 11 bases fit TRBD1. The closer fit of TRBJ2-7 to the DNA end suggests the J call may be wrong. Per the germline V gene, CDR1 is SGHVS and CDR2 is FQNEAQ. The CDR3 loop spans 13 amino acids. As DNA, the CDR3 is TGTGCCAGCCTAGGACAGGGGGCTGTCGAGCAGTACTTC. Protein product: CASLGQGAVEQYF.

The chain couples TRBV20-1 to TRBJ2-1, with 10 bases identical to TRBD2. V lost 5 bases and J lost 9; bases outside the gene matches: 7. The length of the CDR3 is 13 residues. Germline assignment: CDR1 DFQATT and CDR2 SNEGSKA (reference sequence). CDR3 region: CSAGLAGDTEQFF. CDR3 DNA sequence: TGCAGTGCTGGGCTAGCGGGAGACACTGAGCAGTTCTTC.

The chain is built from TRBV18 and TRBJ2-7; D may be TRBD2 (5 bases). The V gene lost 2 bases and the J gene lost 6 bases, with 11 bases spanning the gap. CDR3 length equals 13 residues. The germline V gene encodes CDR1 KGHSH and CDR2 LQKENI. CDR3 bases: TGTGCCAGCTCACCAGGGCGGGCCGGCGAGCAGTACTTC. The encoded protein is CASSPGRAGEQYF.